This T cell receptor (beta chain) derives from a study of identical twins (TCRdb year 2016). With regard to the full study: TCR alpha and beta repertoires from monozygotic twins, unrelated adults of various ages and cord blood were deep-sequenced to test whether fetal clonotypes persist. To rule out contamination, the twin experiments were replicated at different times with different library preparation protocols. The research as a whole found: Fewer insertions were carried by abundant cord blood beta clonotypes, a similar but weaker trend appeared in young adult naive repertoires, and no such trend appeared in memory repertoires. Recombination models systematically underestimated out-of-frame TCR alpha sharing in monozygotic twins but agreed with sharing between unrelated individuals. Because the same donors could not be followed over many years, conclusions were based on cross-sectional statistical analysis. Invariant T cells such as MAIT and iNKT could partly confound zero-insertion analyses, though diverse VJ usage argued against this for most clonotypes. A weaker excess of twin sharing was found in beta out-of-frame sequences because the signal-to-noise ratio was lowered by fewer shared sequences. Compared with coincidental sharing between unrelated individuals, an excess of low generation-probability sequences was observed among out-of-frame TCR alpha sequences shared between twins.

Every donor was a healthy Caucasian. Three pairs of female monozygotic twins, all aged roughly 18 to 29 years, were included in the twin cohort. Positive isolation kits from Invitrogen were used to isolate CD4+ and CD8+ T cell populations. Trimming takes 2 bases from V and 1 base from J, and the germline ends sit 2 bases apart. The CDR1 and CDR2 encoded by the germline V gene (reference sequence) are GTSNPN and SVGIG. From the cysteine through the phenylalanine, the CDR3 covers 11 amino acids. Only the CDR3 portion is preserved as DNA: 33 bases, with reading frame beginning at the first base. The library was obtained by 5' RACE. The instrument given in TCRdb is Illumina HiSeq 2000. A universal primer binding site was introduced by template switching, and a unique molecular identifier was present in the final cDNA, enabling accurate counting of TCR cDNA molecules. First-strand cDNA for TCR alpha and beta chains was synthesized from specific primers in the conserved constant-segment region. To control for contamination, every cDNA library was double barcoded, receiving both a SMART-Mk sample barcode and Illumina barcodes. TruSeq adapter sequences, together with Illumina sample barcodes, were added in two successive PCR steps. Sequencing of the TCR alpha and beta cDNA libraries was done on the Illumina HiSeq platform using custom primers. Per the original workflow: MiGEC processed the raw reads to extract unique molecular identifiers, while MiXCR was used to determine the CDR3 positions. Recombination models were inferred per individual with the repgenHMM and IGoR tools using an EM algorithm. The tcR package in R was used for shared clonotype analysis, with sharing normalized by the product of cloneset sizes. To study raw recombination without the effects of thymic and clonal selection, out-of-frame nonproductive sequences were analyzed. TCRdb ran its own pipeline on the public reads, namely fastp trimming at Q25 and MiXCR clone calling, and kept in-frame beta chains. Duplicate CDR3 protein sequences are folded into a single record with the most common DNA and genes. These V and J calls rely on TCRdb rather than the paper's analysis. In all, the sample holds 430,000 or so distinct CDR3 sequences, and approximately 24% of those were seen once. In total, the top ten clones hold 2.9% of the sample.

As concerns this clonotype: What antigen it recognizes has not been identified. Base qualities are not provided; no much larger clone lies one nucleotide away.

The data were also submitted as part of a second study, on T cells expressing NK-cell markers. Per the second study: In sorted CD3+CD56+NKG2C+, CD3+CD56+NKG2C- and CD3+CD56-NKG2C+ T-cell subsets from 7 or 8 donors, TCR beta-chain repertoires were profiled. Among the eight sequenced donors, only one was HCMV-seronegative, while the other seven were HCMV-seropositive. In several experiments an anti-gammadeltaTCR antibody was added to restrict sorting to alphabetaTCR-expressing T cells. In a handful of donors, the dominant CD3+CD56+NKG2C+ clonotypes were found to rank among the top 10 CD8+ clonotypes and to make up about 1.0-7.0% of CD8+ T cells. Those dominant clonotypes were again the most abundant among CD3+CD56-NKG2C+ cells in a handful of donors, at about 28.3-65%. Whether the expanded NKG2C-expressing T cell clones were specific for HCMV antigens was left unclear. The eight sequenced donors were randomly selected healthy volunteers, three men and five women. HCMV serostatus was determined by detecting HCMV-specific IgG in serum with a commercial ELISA kit. MIGEC was used to demultiplex reads and group the reads by UMI, and MiTCR was used to assemble and quantify clonotypes. To remove erroneous sequences, TCR cDNA sequences were retained only when supported by two or more reads. The tcR package was used for downstream repertoire analysis, and clonotypes were matched between fractions using CDR3 nucleotide sequence together with V segment. VDJmatch was used to annotate antigen specificity against VDJdb, with one amino acid substitution in CDR3 permitted.

Recombination linked TRBV30 to TRBJ2-5, with an unclear D gene assignment. Material: CD4+ T cells sorted from blood. This receptor was obtained from a woman aged 18-29 years in good health. The sequenced DNA is TGTGCCTGGAGTTTCCAAGAGACCCAGTACTTC. Its protein is CAWSFQETQYF.